The next 9 T cell receptor beta chains were all read from a single sample in a study of T cell responses to AZD1222 COVID-19 vaccine. Method: immunoSEQ multiplex PCR; TCRdb's copy keeps in-frame clones and lacks some. The profile shows approximately 120,000 clones, approximately 86% of them singletons. This sample comprised peripheral blood, obtained 28 days after the second AZD1222 dose. All receptors come from an adult who received the AZD1222 COVID-19 vaccine.

The chain has TRBV4-3 and TRBJ2-4; D not certain. The CDR3 length is 16 residues. Trimming shortened V by 0 bases and J by 2 bases, and 11 bases separated the two germline ends. CDR1 is LGHNA, CDR2 YSLEER, per germline. CDR3 sequence: CASSQDPGRTKNIQYF. As DNA, the CDR3 is TGCGCCAGCAGCCAAGATCCAGGACGGACCAAAAACATTCAGTACTTC.

This clone was counted a few times. The rearrangement joins TRBV3-1 (or the pseudogene TRBV3-2) to TRBJ1-3, with D tentatively TRBD1 (5 bases). This CDR3 has 15 amino acids. V lost 3 bases and J lost 1, with 10 bases in between. The V gene's germline CDR1 is LGHDT and CDR2 YNNKEL (reference sequence). This CDR3 is CASSQFEGSGNTIYF. The CDR3 DNA follows: TGTGCCAGCAGCCAGTTTGAGGGGTCTGGAAACACCATATATTTT.

This sequence joins TRBV30 and TRBJ2-2, with D tentatively TRBD1 (5 bases). The V end lost 7 bases, the J end lost 4 bases, and 16 bases lay between the germline ends. The V gene's germline CDR1 is GTSNPN and CDR2 SVGIG (reference sequence). CDR3 length: 14 residues. The DNA for the CDR3 is TGTGCCTACCCGACAGCAATTTCCACCGGGGAGCTGTTTTTT. Translating gives CAYPTAISTGELFF.

V gene TRBV7-2 combines with J gene TRBJ1-5; 7 positions match TRBD1. The CDR3 extends over 15 amino acids. Germline CDR1 SGHTA, CDR2 FQGNSA. The V and J ends lost 3 bases and 1 base, in that order; junction bases with no gene match: 3. This chain's CDR3 is CASSFQQGSNQPQHF. The DNA for the CDR3 is TGTGCCAGCAGCTTTCAACAGGGGAGCAATCAGCCCCAGCATTTT. Full variable domain (rest looked up from reference TRBV7-2 and TRBJ1-5): GAGVSQSPSNKVTEKGKDVELRCDPISGHTALYWYRQSLGQGLEFLIYFQGNSAPDKSGLPSDRFSAERTGGSVSTLTIQRTQQEDSAVYLCASSFQQGSNQPQHFGDGTRLSIL.

The CDR3, as DNA: TGTGCCAGCAGCGTGGGACAGCTTCAAGAGACCCAGTACTTC. This encodes CASSVGQLQETQYF. The chain combines TRBV7-6 with TRBJ2-5; TRBD1 agrees at 7 bases. Germline V lookup: CDR1 SGHVS, CDR2 FNYEAQ. This CDR3 spans 14 amino acids. V was clipped by 5 bases and J by 2 bases; unmatched bases: 5.

CDR3 amino acids: CASSLVGELDGELFF. The CDR3, as DNA: TGTGCCAGCAGCTTAGTAGGGGAATTGGACGGGGAGCTGTTTTTT. This chain connects TRBV7-6 to TRBJ2-2; D is perhaps TRBD1 (5 bases). The germline V gene encodes CDR1 SGHVS and CDR2 FNYEAQ. Trimming took off 1 base at V and 7 bases at J, with 13 bases between the two ends. The CDR3 runs 15 residues. Full variable domain (missing parts from reference TRBV7-6 and TRBJ2-2): GAGVSQSPRYKVTKRGQDVALRCDPISGHVSLYWYRQALGQGPEFLTYFNYEAQQDKSGLPNDRFSAERPEGSISTLTIQRTEQRDSAMYRCASSLVGELDGELFFGEGSRLTVL.

For the CDR3, the DNA is TGTGCCAGCAGCCAATCGACAGGGTCCTACGAGCAGTACTTC. It encodes CASSQSTGSYEQYF. This rearrangement joins TRBV14 to TRBJ2-7; 7 nucleotides line up with TRBD1. CDR3 length equals 14 residues. With 2 bases clipped from V and 1 base from J, the junction kept 2 bases outside the gene matches. Germline V lookup: CDR1 SGHDN, CDR2 FVKESK.

This chain links TRBV14 with TRBJ1-5; D perhaps matches TRBD1 (6 bases). Germline-derived CDR1 and CDR2 are SGHDN and FVKESK. The CDR3 length is 15 residues. Between the trimmed V and J ends, which lost 2 bases and 5 bases, there was a span of 13 bases. The CDR3: CASSQIQGIDQPQHF. The CDR3 DNA reads TGTGCCAGCAGCCAAATTCAGGGGATAGATCAGCCCCAGCATTTT.

The chain couples TRBV5-1 to TRBJ1-3, with 7 bases matching TRBD1. The CDR3 covers 14 residues. The germline gives CDR1 SGHRS, CDR2 YFSETQ. The V and J ends lost 1 base and 2 bases, in that order; junction bases with no gene match: 0. The CDR3 is CASSLTGAGNTIYF. The CDR3 DNA sequence: TGCGCCAGCAGCTTGACAGGGGCTGGAAACACCATATATTTT.